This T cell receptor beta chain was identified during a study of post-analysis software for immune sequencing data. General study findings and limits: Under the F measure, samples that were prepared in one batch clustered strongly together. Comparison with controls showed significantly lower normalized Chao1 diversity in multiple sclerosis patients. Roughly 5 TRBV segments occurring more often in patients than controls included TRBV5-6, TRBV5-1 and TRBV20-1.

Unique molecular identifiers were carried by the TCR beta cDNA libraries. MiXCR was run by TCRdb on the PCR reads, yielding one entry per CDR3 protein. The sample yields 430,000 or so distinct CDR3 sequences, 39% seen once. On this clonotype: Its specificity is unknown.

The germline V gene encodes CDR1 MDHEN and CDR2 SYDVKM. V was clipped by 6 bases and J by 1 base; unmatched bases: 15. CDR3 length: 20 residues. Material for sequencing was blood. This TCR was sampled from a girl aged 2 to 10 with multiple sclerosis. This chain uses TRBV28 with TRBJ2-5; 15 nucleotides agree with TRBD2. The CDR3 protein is CASRRTSGGGVFPAQETQYF. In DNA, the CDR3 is TGTGCCAGCAGGCGGACTAGCGGGGGGGGCGTGTTTCCCGCCCAAGAGACCCAGTACTTC.